This T cell receptor (beta chain) was sequenced for a study of cytotoxic CD8 clonotypes in ibrutinib-treated CLL listed by TCRdb under 2021. With respect to the entire study: In this cohort, some 14 patients were treatment-naive and roughly 10 were relapsed/refractory, while fewer than 18 had unmutated IGHV. Partial responses were observed in approximately 24 patients and complete responses in 2; after a median follow-up of around 68 months, remission was maintained in roughly 15 patients and progression was observed in some twelve. Samples at response were collected after a median of approximately twelve months of treatment, with a range of 6 to 36 months. On average, each sample had 255,043 productive templates and under 95,000 productive rearrangements. Of the roughly 79 people in the trial, about 25 had longitudinal samples available. Cryopreserved peripheral blood mononuclear cells were collected before treatment, at response, and at either disease progression or sustained remission. All remission and progressive disease samples were collected while patients were still receiving ibrutinib. Study-wide findings and limitations: An increase in clonality was observed at ibrutinib response, with clonality remaining stable during sustained remission and falling back toward baseline at progression. Public clonotypes were rare and either shrank or stayed stable during treatment, and the rise in clonality at ibrutinib response reflected expansion of private clonotypes. Sampling times were not matched between sustained-remission and progressing patients, and lymph node repertoires were not studied. Baseline clonality exceeded that of age-matched healthy donors and correlated strongly with circulating CD8+ T-cell counts.

In its sample, this clone was seen a few times. Its target antigen remains unknown. Base qualities are not provided; no much larger clone lies one nucleotide away. The germline V gene (reference sequence) provides CDR1 SGHNT and CDR2 YYREEE. The CDR3, from cysteine to phenylalanine, totals 12 residues. The DNA shown is the 36-base CDR3, in frame from base 1. Cut back by 6 bases and 2 bases, the V and J ends lie 7 bases apart. The time point label on this specimen signifies: roughly 23 months on ibrutinib. For TCR beta library preparation, roughly 2 micrograms of genomic DNA were extracted from the cryopreserved PBMCs. Longitudinal blood samples from CLL patients receiving ibrutinib monotherapy were subjected to high-throughput TCR beta sequencing. The patients took part in an open-label, single-center phase 2 trial of ibrutinib monotherapy. Each clonotype received, on average, roughly 9.6x coverage in deep resolution sequencing performed on a MiSeq, where the target depth lay between 1 in 1 million and 1 in 200,000 T cells. The immunoSEQ hsTCRB Kit was used to generate the TCR beta libraries. Under the source paper's analysis protocol: Data were analyzed with ImmunoSEQ Data Assistant and ImmunoSEQ Analyzer, with V, D and J genes assigned per IMGT definitions. Clonality, with values ranging from 0 to 1, was calculated as one minus the normalized Shannon entropy of productive rearrangement frequencies. Only overrepresented clonotypes making up at least 0.05% of each patient's repertoire were included in the public clonotype analysis. Approximately 14 age-matched healthy donor repertoires from immuneACCESS were used as controls for clonality. Drawn from immuneACCESS, this table holds only the in-frame rearrangements with V and J called that TCRdb kept. Clones are partly lost; checked studies trace under half to an unresolved V gene and leave the rest unexplained. V, J and clone size reflect that table, while D and trimming were determined from the DNA. This sample is represented by hundreds of thousands of clones; about three quarters of them were singletons. 15% to 17% of the sample belongs to the ten largest clones.

The material was PBMCs, obtained after 24 months of ibrutinib treatment. The sequence was collected from a human donor with chronic lymphocytic leukemia. The chain couples TRBV5-4 to TRBJ2-3; no D gene can be assigned with confidence. The CDR3 reads CASTLNTDTQYF. The DNA sequence is as follows: TGTGCCAGCACGCTGAACACAGATACGCAGTATTTT.